This T cell receptor (beta chain) derives from a study of blood T cell repertoires in COVID-19. Study details: Acute and convalescent COVID-19 samples came from the United States, Italy and Spain.

This CDR3 has 13 amino acids. Per germline, CDR1 MDHEN and CDR2 SYDVKM. The junction had 4 bases not matched to a gene; V was cut back by 6 bases and J by 3 bases. This study enrolled people aged about 18 to 100 from about two dozen US geographic areas. Data came from immunoSEQ multiplex PCR; TCRdb stores just in-frame clones and leaves some out. The table shows over 200,000 clones, with around 86% occurring only once. This receptor was identified in a woman aged 50 to 65 with acute COVID-19. Material: PBMCs or T cells enriched from blood (not recorded which). The chain combines TRBV28 with TRBJ1-1; 7 nucleotides agree with TRBD1. As DNA, the CDR3 is TGTGCCAGCAGCCGAGGGACAGACACTGAAGCTTTCTTT. It yields the protein CASSRGTDTEAFF.